This TCR beta chain was identified in a study of identical twins. The study's findings and limits: Within cord blood, abundant beta clonotypes carried fewer insertions, but memory repertoires showed no such trend.

TCRdb passed the 5' RACE reads through MiXCR, listing each CDR3 protein once. This table holds just over 500,000 distinct CDR3 sequences, less than 25% found once. This clonotype was found once. No antigen is known for it. An end of the junction does not agree with germline; a read error may underlie this. The CDR3 is 15 residues long. The same sample was also studied in work on T cells expressing NK-cell markers.

Sequenced input: CD4+ T cells sorted from blood. The receptor was isolated from a woman under 30 in good health. V and J are TRBV12-3 or TRBV12-4 and TRBJ1-2; 7 positions match TRBD1. CDR3 region: CVSSTPSGGYYGYTF. As DNA, the CDR3 is TGTGTCAGCAGTACCCCGTCAGGGGGGTACTATGGCTACACCTTC.